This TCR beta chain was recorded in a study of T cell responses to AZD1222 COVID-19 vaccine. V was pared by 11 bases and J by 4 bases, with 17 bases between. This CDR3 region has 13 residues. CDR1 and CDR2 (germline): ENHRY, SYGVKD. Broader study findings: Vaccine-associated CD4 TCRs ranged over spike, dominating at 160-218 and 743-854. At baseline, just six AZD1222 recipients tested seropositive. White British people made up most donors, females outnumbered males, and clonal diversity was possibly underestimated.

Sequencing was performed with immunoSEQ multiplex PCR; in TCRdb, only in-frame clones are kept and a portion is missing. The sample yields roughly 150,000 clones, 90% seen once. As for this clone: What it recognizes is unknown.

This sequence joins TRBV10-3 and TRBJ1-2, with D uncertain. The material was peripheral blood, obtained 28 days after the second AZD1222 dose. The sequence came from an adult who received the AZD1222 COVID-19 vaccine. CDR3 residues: CASGSTDSYGYTF. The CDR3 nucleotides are TGTGCCTCGGGTTCGACTGATTCCTATGGCTACACCTTC.